These 8 T cell receptor beta chains were all obtained from the same sample, sequenced in a study of human T cells and chemical hapten exposure. Via MiXCR, TCRdb re-called the RACE reads, giving one row per CDR3 protein. The sample includes about 42,000 distinct CDR3 sequences, 8% to 9.5% seen only once; the top ten take approximately 16%. Time point described: patch test 2, 6 weeks after DPC sensitization. Treatment specified: therapeutic diphenylcyclopropenone sensitization with weekly scalp DPC. The specimen comprised whole blood, sampled in connection with sensitization to the hapten diphenylcyclopropenone (DPC). The receptors come from a woman in her forties with alopecia areata. Some clones in this sample may be carry-over from other donors' samples.

V usage is TRBV28 and J usage is TRBJ2-4; D is unresolved. The ends were cut back, 4 bases at V and 2 bases at J, with 0 bases in the middle. The CDR3 contains 11 residues. Germline V lookup: CDR1 MDHEN, CDR2 SYDVKM. CDR3 coding DNA: TGTGCCAGCAGTTCCAAAAACATTCAGTACTTC. It translates to CASSSKNIQYF.

This clonotype was seen repeatedly, ten times or more. The gene calls are TRBV30 and TRBJ1-1; D remains unclear. This CDR3 contains 15 residues. The V end lost 0 bases, the J end lost 5 bases, and 16 bases lay between the germline ends. Germline CDR1 and CDR2: GTSNPN and SVGIG (reference sequence). The CDR3 DNA is TGTGCCTGGAGTGTAGACTCCGGAGTAGGGACTGAAGCTTTCTTT. Translated: CAWSVDSGVGTEAFF.

In this sample, this clonotype turned up many times. The chain couples TRBV4-1 to TRBJ1-2; 8 bases align to TRBD1. The germline V gene has CDR1 MGHRA and CDR2 YSYEKL. The CDR3 has 16 amino acids. V shed 1 base, J shed 0 bases, and the junction held 4 bases outside the gene matches. In DNA, the CDR3 is TGCGCCAGCAGCCAAGGACAGGGGCCAGCTAACTATGGCTACACCTTC. The encoded protein is CASSQGQGPANYGYTF.

Many counts were recorded for this clonotype. V gene TRBV6-6 combines with J gene TRBJ1-5; D is unclear. Trimming stripped 0 bases from V and 4 bases from J, with 4 bases between. This CDR3 spans 13 amino acids. Germline CDR1 reads MNHNY; CDR2 reads SVGAGI (reference sequence). CDR3 loop: CASSYSPNQPQHF. The CDR3 DNA is TGTGCCAGCAGTTACTCGCCGAATCAGCCCCAGCATTTT.

This clonotype was counted at least ten times. V gene TRBV19 combines with J gene TRBJ2-1, with a tentative D call TRBD2 (6 bases). V was cut by 0 bases and J by 4 bases, with 16 bases left in between. This CDR3 spans 17 amino acids. Germline V gene lookup returns CDR1 LNHDA and CDR2 SQIVND (reference sequence). CDR3 nucleotide sequence: TGTGCCAGTAGTATAGATCATGGTCTAGCGATTTACAATGAGCAGTTCTTC. Translating gives CASSIDHGLAIYNEQFF.

The table lists this clonotype with a few counts. V is TRBV3-1 and J is TRBJ2-1; D unclear. The ends were cut back, 4 bases at V and 5 bases at J, with 6 bases in the middle. The germline CDR1 and CDR2 sequences are LGHDT and YNNKEL (reference sequence). This CDR3 is built from 12 residues. The CDR3 reads CASSLAHNEQFF. The CDR3 DNA is TGTGCCAGCAGCCTGGCCCACAATGAGCAGTTCTTC.

This clonotype was counted only a few times. The CDR3 DNA reads TGTGCCAGCAGTTACGGGAGGACAGGGGGAGAAAGAGATACGCAGTATTTT. This codes for CASSYGRTGGERDTQYF. The chain couples TRBV6-5 to TRBJ2-3; TRBD1 agrees at 10 bases. The CDR3 has 17 amino acids. Germline values: CDR1 MNHEY, CDR2 SVGAGI. Losses at the gene ends were 2 bases for V and 5 bases for J; bases not matched to a gene: 10.

This clonotype has a handful of counts. The V and J genes are TRBV12-3 or TRBV12-4 and TRBJ2-2; D remains unclear. There are 12 residues in the CDR3. V lost 7 bases and J lost 5, with 8 bases in between. CDR3 in amino acids: CASTIGTGELFF. The CDR3 nucleotides read TGTGCCAGCACGATTGGGACCGGGGAGCTGTTTTTT.